These T cell receptor beta chains were read from a single sample in a study of blood T cell repertoires in COVID-19. Measured with immunoSEQ multiplex PCR; TCRdb has only the in-frame clones, and not every one. The sample shows 40,000 or so clones, 70% to 90% of them seen only once. Sequenced material: peripheral blood. The receptors shown here come from a human donor in a cohort sampled during active COVID-19. Both conserved end residues are part of each CDR3. The order of the fields is CDR3 protein, V gene, clone size, D gene. A D gene is named only where the DNA matches it firmly. Clone size is not always given. Where it is, it says once, few, many or a class for expanded clones.

CDR3: CASSETSGDTGELFF
V: TRBV5-1
size: once
D: TRBD2

CDR3: CASSPSGGPRETQYF
V: TRBV7-3
size: .
D: .

CDR3: CASSPSPEDTQYF
V: TRBV3-1/TRBV3-2
size: .
D: .

CDR3: CASILSGGPNYGYTF
V: TRBV5-6
size: .
D: TRBD1

CDR3: CASSLTSGVVDTQYF
V: TRBV7-3
size: .
D: TRBD2

CDR3: CASSLSRLAGHYNSPLHF
V: TRBV27
size: .
D: .

CDR3: CASSPSDGAQYF
V: TRBV7-9
size: .
D: .

CDR3: CASSQEAPGQVNQPQHF
V: TRBV4-1
size: .
D: TRBD1

CDR3: CASSFSGGGYNSPLHF
V: TRBV5-1
size: .
D: .

CDR3: CASTRQRNQPQHF
V: TRBV10-2
size: .
D: .

CDR3: CASSPATGGAGGYTF
V: TRBV5-1
size: .
D: TRBD1